The 17 T cell receptor beta chains below come from one sample, sequenced in a study of blood T cell repertoires in COVID-19. The protocol was immunoSEQ multiplex PCR, while the TCRdb copy is restricted to in-frame clones and leaves out a portion. This sample has some 220,000 clones, with roughly 80% found just once. The sequenced sample was peripheral blood. The receptors here all came from a woman aged 60-75 years with active or convalescent COVID-19.

The chain recombines TRBV28 with TRBJ2-7; the match to TRBD1 covers 8 bases. The germline gives CDR1 MDHEN, CDR2 SYDVKM. The CDR3 has 16 residues. The V gene end was trimmed by 1 base and the J gene end by 7 bases; junction bases not matched to a gene: 12. CDR3: CASSLSRDRFEREQYF. As DNA, the CDR3 is TGTGCCAGCAGTTTATCCCGGGACAGGTTCGAAAGAGAGCAGTACTTC. Full variable domain (outside the CDR3, taken from reference TRBV28 and TRBJ2-7): DVKVTQSSRYLVKRTGEKVFLECVQDMDHENMFWYRQDPGLGLRLIYFSYDVKMKEKGDIPEGYSVSREKKERFSLILESASTNQTSMYLCASSLSRDRFEREQYFGPGTRLTVT.

This sequence joins TRBV12-5 and TRBJ2-7, with D possibly TRBD1 on 6 matching bases. Trimming removed 5 bases at V and 1 base at J, with 21 bases between. The CDR3 runs 17 residues. The V gene's germline CDR1 is LGHNT and CDR2 FRNRAP. CDR3 DNA: TGTGCTAGTGGTCCCCCGTCACCTAAACAGGGTTCCTACGAGCAGTACGTC. It translates to CASGPPSPKQGSYEQYV.

The rearrangement uses TRBV7-2 and TRBJ2-3; D may be TRBD1 (6 bases). The germline CDR1 and CDR2 sequences are SGHTA and FQGNSA. The V gene lost 4 bases and the J gene lost 4 bases, with 15 bases spanning the gap. This CDR3 region has 15 residues. The CDR3 DNA reads TGTGCCAGCAGCTCCCGGGATCAGGGGTCAGATACGCAGTATTTT. Amino acid sequence: CASSSRDQGSDTQYF.

This chain connects TRBV2 to TRBJ2-1; possibly TRBD2 for D (5 bases). The germline CDR1 and CDR2 sequences are SNHLY and FYNNEI. The length of the CDR3 is 15 residues. Trimming removed 6 bases from V and 0 bases from J, with 12 bases in between. CDR3 residues: CASSRDSSSYNEQFF. CDR3 in DNA: TGTGCCAGCAGCCGGGATAGTAGCTCCTACAATGAGCAGTTCTTC.

V gene TRBV27 combines with J gene TRBJ2-5; 8 bases agree with TRBD1. The CDR3 has 17 residues. Germline V gives CDR1 MNHEY, CDR2 SMNVEV (reference sequence). V lost 4 bases and J lost 2; bases outside the gene matches: 12. Here the CDR3 reads CASSSLTPGTGQETQYF. CDR3 bases: TGTGCCAGCAGTTCCCTTACCCCCGGGACAGGACAAGAGACCCAGTACTTC.

The chain uses TRBV5-1 and TRBJ2-7, with 7 positions matching TRBD2. V was clipped by 1 base and J by 5 bases; unmatched bases: 9. Germline lookup yields CDR1 SGHRS and CDR2 YFSETQ. This CDR3 has 15 amino acids. The DNA of the CDR3 is TGCGCCAGCAGCTTGAACAGCGGGAATACCAACGAGCAGTACTTC. Residues: CASSLNSGNTNEQYF.

In its sample, this clone was seen a few times. The rearrangement links TRBV18 to TRBJ2-2, with 9 positions matching TRBD1. CDR1 is KGHSH, CDR2 LQKENI, per germline. CDR3 length: 16 residues. The J segment lost 0 bases and the V segment lost 3 bases, leaving 2 bases of the junction unmatched. The chain's CDR3 is CASSPRTGANTGELFF. The CDR3 nucleotides read TGTGCCAGCTCACCGCGGACAGGGGCGAACACCGGGGAGCTGTTTTTT.

The chain uses TRBV15 and TRBJ2-7, with D tentatively TRBD2 (6 bases). Looked up from germline, CDR1 is LNHNV and CDR2 is YYDKDF (reference sequence). The CDR3 spans 14 residues. Trimming cost V 0 bases and J 12 bases, with 18 bases left between them. CDR3 residues: CATSRDKIGRDLYF. Here the CDR3 DNA reads TGTGCCACCAGCAGAGATAAGATAGGGCGGGACCTGTACTTC.

The chain is built from TRBV2 and TRBJ2-1; D gene uncertain. This CDR3 spans 13 amino acids. Germline V gene lookup returns CDR1 SNHLY and CDR2 FYNNEI. The V end lost 7 bases, the J end lost 6 bases, and 13 bases lay between the germline ends. The CDR3 DNA is TGTGCCAGCACCCGAATGAGCCTCAATGAGCAGTTCTTC. Protein sequence: CASTRMSLNEQFF.

V usage is TRBV27 and J usage is TRBJ1-2; D possibly corresponds to TRBD1 (6 bases). This CDR3 is 16 amino acids long. The V end was cut by 8 bases, the J end by 8 bases, with 27 bases between. CDR1 is MNHEY, CDR2 SMNVEV, per germline (reference sequence). CDR3 DNA: TGTGCCAGCGGCCCCTACAGGGACACCTCCTCGGGAGGCTACACCTTC. Protein sequence: CASGPYRDTSSGGYTF.

This chain connects TRBV6-5 to TRBJ1-3, with a weak D call TRBD1 (5 bases). The germline gives CDR1 MNHEY, CDR2 SVGAGI. The CDR3 runs to 13 residues. V gave up 6 bases and J gave up 6 bases, with 12 bases separating them. The CDR3 coding sequence is TGTGCCAGCAGGTGGGGGGTTCAAAACACCATATATTTT. It specifies CASRWGVQNTIYF.

The genes are TRBV5-1 and TRBJ1-4; D might be TRBD1 (6 bases). Germline CDR1 SGHRS, CDR2 YFSETQ. The CDR3 runs to 15 residues. V lost 0 bases and J lost 0, with 6 bases in between. The CDR3 loop reads CASSLEGATNEKLFF. CDR3 DNA: TGCGCCAGCAGCTTGGAGGGGGCAACTAATGAAAAACTGTTTTTT.

The chain uses TRBV11-2 and TRBJ2-1; TRBD2 is a possible D gene (7 bases). The germline V gene has CDR1 SGHAT and CDR2 FQNNGV. V was shortened by 4 bases and J by 2 bases, with 12 bases between the two germline ends. The CDR3 has 15 residues. The CDR3 DNA is TGTGCCAGCAGCTCTCGCGGGGGCGCCTACAATGAGCAGTTCTTC. Amino acid sequence: CASSSRGGAYNEQFF.

V gene TRBV11-2 combines with J gene TRBJ2-5; 11 bases agree with TRBD1. This CDR3 has 15 residues. Germline loops: CDR1 SGHAT, CDR2 FQNNGV. V shed 8 bases, J shed 3 bases, and the junction held 8 bases outside the gene matches. CDR3 loop: CASARGQGVEETQYF. The CDR3 nucleotides read TGTGCCAGCGCAAGGGGACAGGGGGTCGAAGAGACCCAGTACTTC.

The chain links TRBV21-1 to TRBJ2-7; TRBD1, as called in the table, went unchecked against the DNA. TRBV21-1 has pseudogene status. The CDR3 loop spans 15 amino acids. CDR3 sequence (DNA): TGTGCCAGCAGCAAAGGGCCCGACAATACCTACGAGCAGTACTTC. Translating gives CASSKGPDNTYEQYF.

This chain uses TRBV7-9 with TRBJ2-3; a possible D gene is TRBD2 (6 bases). V lost 1 base, J lost 5 bases, and 16 bases lay in between. The length of the CDR3 is 16 residues. Germline CDR1 is SEHNR and CDR2 is FQNEAQ (reference sequence). CDR3 nucleotides: TGTGCCAGCAGCTTAGGCAGACTAGGGGCGGTAGATACGCAGTATTTT. Its translation: CASSLGRLGAVDTQYF.

The V call is TRBV2, the J call TRBJ2-4; 8 positions match TRBD1. The CDR3 is 15 residues long. After removal of 4 bases from V and 1 base from J, the junction contained 3 bases not matched to a gene. Germline CDR1 and CDR2: SNHLY and FYNNEI. CDR3 protein: CASSGQGAAKNIQYF. As DNA, the CDR3 is TGTGCCAGCAGTGGCCAGGGGGCTGCCAAAAACATTCAGTACTTC.